Shown below are 16 T cell receptor beta chains from a single sample sequenced in a study of blood T cell repertoires in COVID-19. Method: immunoSEQ multiplex PCR; TCRdb's copy keeps in-frame clones and lacks some. The sample holds about 300,000 clones, about 87% seen once. Input material: peripheral blood. The receptors were sampled from a man in his 70s with acute or convalescent COVID-19.

V is TRBV12-3 or TRBV12-4 and J is TRBJ1-2; 9 bases agree with TRBD1. With V trimmed by 3 bases and J by 5 bases, 1 base remained unmatched. The CDR3 spans 13 residues. In nucleotides, the CDR3 is TGTGCCAGCAGTTTCGGGACAGGGTATGGCTACACCTTC. It is translated as CASSFGTGYGYTF.

The chain employs TRBV6-5 and TRBJ2-3, with 7 bases fitting TRBD1. The germline gives CDR1 MNHEY, CDR2 SVGAGI. V gave up 2 bases and J gave up 4 bases; unmatched junction bases: 9. This CDR3 is 16 amino acids long. CDR3 amino acids: CASSYAPFGTADTQYF. The CDR3 DNA follows: TGTGCCAGCAGTTACGCCCCATTTGGGACAGCAGATACGCAGTATTTT.

This chain connects TRBV4-2 to TRBJ1-3; 8 bases match TRBD1. The CDR3 sequence is 16 residues long. After removal of 3 bases from V and 2 bases from J, the junction contained 6 bases not matched to a gene. From germline, CDR1 is LGHNA and CDR2 YNFKEQ. The CDR3 here is CASSQELTGAGNTIYF. CDR3 nucleotide sequence: TGTGCCAGCAGCCAGGAACTGACAGGGGCTGGAAACACCATATATTTT.

V usage is TRBV10-3 and J usage is TRBJ1-5, with no clear D. Germline assignment: CDR1 ENHRY and CDR2 SYGVKD. Trimming left V 3 bases short and J 1 base short, with 4 bases between. This CDR3 has 13 amino acids. CDR3 nucleotides: TGTGCCATCAGTGACGGGAGCAATCAGCCCCAGCATTTT. Residues: CAISDGSNQPQHF.

CDR3 in amino acids: CASSFYGQPVYGYTF. CDR3 bases: TGTGCCAGCAGCTTTTACGGACAACCCGTCTATGGCTACACCTTC. J is TRBJ1-2 and V is TRBV7-2; D perhaps matches TRBD1 (5 bases). Germline CDR1 SGHTA, CDR2 FQGNSA. The CDR3 sequence is 15 residues long. V was shortened by 3 bases and J by 4 bases, with 15 bases between the two germline ends.

The rearrangement joins TRBV6-4 to TRBJ2-3, with 13 bases identical to TRBD2. CDR3 length: 16 amino acids. The ends lost 4 bases at V and 5 bases at J; junction bases unmatched: 6. In germline, CDR1 is MRHNA, CDR2 SNTAGT. The CDR3 sequence is CASSARTSGSGDTQYF. The CDR3 DNA sequence: TGTGCCAGCAGTGCCCGGACTAGCGGGAGCGGAGATACGCAGTATTTT.

The CDR3 protein is CASSFGLSADTQYF. In DNA, the CDR3 is TGTGCCAGCAGCTTTGGTCTTAGCGCAGATACGCAGTATTTT. The chain employs TRBV7-9 and TRBJ2-3, with TRBD2 as a possible D gene (5 bases). This CDR3 region has 14 residues. CDR1 is SEHNR, CDR2 FQNEAQ, per germline (reference sequence). V lost 3 bases and J 4 bases, leaving 11 bases between the germline ends. The full variable domain, rest sourced from reference TRBV7-9 and TRBJ2-3, is DTGVSQNPRHKITKRGQNVTFRCDPISEHNRLYWYRQTLGQGPEFLTYFQNEAQLEKSRLLSDRFSAERPKGSFSTLEIQRTEQGDSAMYLCASSFGLSADTQYFGPGTRLTVL.

This chain links TRBV7-9 with TRBJ2-1, with D maybe TRBD2 (5 bases). Trimming took off 10 bases at V and 6 bases at J, with 16 bases between the two ends. The CDR3 has 13 residues. Germline CDR1 and CDR2: SEHNR and FQNEAQ (reference sequence). CDR3 nucleotides: TGTGCCACCTCGCTGGTCGGGGTCAATGAGCAGTTCTTC. Protein product: CATSLVGVNEQFF.

In this sample, this clone turned up once. V gene TRBV28 combines with J gene TRBJ2-3, with TRBD2 matching over 12 bases. This CDR3 region has 18 residues. CDR1 and CDR2 (germline): MDHEN, SYDVKM. Trimming cost V 8 bases and J 3 bases; bases outside gene matches: 15. The CDR3 nucleotides are TGTGCCAGCGCCCTCCGCCTGACTAGCGGGAGATCGACAGATACGCAGTATTTT. It encodes CASALRLTSGRSTDTQYF.

This sequence joins TRBV6-1 and TRBJ1-1; D remains unclear. Germline loops: CDR1 MNHNS, CDR2 SASEGT. This CDR3 region has 13 residues. The V gene lost 2 bases and the J gene lost 7 bases, with 11 bases spanning the gap. Written as DNA, the CDR3 is TGTGCCAGCAGTGAAAGAGGTGCCGGTGAAGCTTTCTTT. Translated: CASSERGAGEAFF.

This rearrangement joins TRBV5-1 to TRBJ2-7, with 9 bases aligning to TRBD2. The germline gives CDR1 SGHRS, CDR2 YFSETQ. Trimming removed 5 bases from V and 4 bases from J; junction bases left unmatched: 7. The CDR3 contains 14 residues. DNA of the CDR3: TGCGCCAGCAGGAGGGGACTAGCCCAGTACGAGCAGTACTTC. This codes for CASRRGLAQYEQYF.

The chain links TRBV5-4 to TRBJ2-7, with 11 bases identical to TRBD2. V lost 0 bases to trimming and J lost 3 bases; unmatched junction nucleotides: 2. The CDR3 loop spans 15 amino acids. Germline V gene lookup returns CDR1 SGHNT and CDR2 YYREEE (reference sequence). CDR3 residues: CASSLGTSGRYEQYF. The CDR3 DNA follows: TGTGCCAGCAGCTTGGGGACTAGCGGGCGCTACGAGCAGTACTTC.

This sequence joins TRBV3-1 (or the pseudogene TRBV3-2) and TRBJ1-2, with D possibly TRBD1 on 5 matching bases. This CDR3 comprises 16 residues. Trimming cost V 0 bases and J 3 bases, with 14 bases left between them. From germline, CDR1 is LGHDT and CDR2 YNNKEL (reference sequence). The CDR3 loop is CASSQDVRGRDYGYTF. In DNA, the CDR3 is TGTGCCAGCAGCCAAGATGTGCGGGGCAGGGACTATGGCTACACCTTC.

This rearrangement joins TRBV2 to TRBJ2-7; D might be TRBD1 (6 bases). Germline V gene lookup returns CDR1 SNHLY and CDR2 FYNNEI. This CDR3 spans 13 amino acids. V was trimmed by 6 bases and J by 2 bases, leaving 11 bases between them. CDR3 in amino acids: CASSTDRPYEQYF. The CDR3 DNA is TGTGCCAGCAGCACGGACAGACCCTACGAGCAGTACTTC.

In its sample, this clone was seen once. V usage is TRBV7-2 and J usage is TRBJ2-7; tentative D call: TRBD2 (5 bases). The CDR3 is made up of 14 amino acids. The V gene's germline CDR1 is SGHTA and CDR2 FQGNSA. V lost 3 bases and J lost 0, with 9 bases in between. The CDR3 here is CASSLDWNSYEQYF. The CDR3 region has the DNA TGTGCCAGCAGCTTGGACTGGAACTCCTACGAGCAGTACTTC.

This clone was found once. This chain uses TRBV7-2 with TRBJ1-6, with TRBD1 identical over 10 bases. CDR1 and CDR2 from the germline V gene are SGHTA and FQGNSA. J lost 9 bases, V lost 2 bases, and 4 bases had no gene match. This CDR3 is 15 amino acids long. The DNA for the CDR3 is TGTGCCAGCAGCTTATTAGGGACAGGGGTTTCACCCCTCCACTTT. Amino acids: CASSLLGTGVSPLHF. Full variable domain (outside the CDR3, taken from reference TRBV7-2 and TRBJ1-6): GAGVSQSPSNKVTEKGKDVELRCDPISGHTALYWYRQSLGQGLEFLIYFQGNSAPDKSGLPSDRFSAERTGGSVSTLTIQRTQQEDSAVYLCASSLLGTGVSPLHFGNGTRLTVT.